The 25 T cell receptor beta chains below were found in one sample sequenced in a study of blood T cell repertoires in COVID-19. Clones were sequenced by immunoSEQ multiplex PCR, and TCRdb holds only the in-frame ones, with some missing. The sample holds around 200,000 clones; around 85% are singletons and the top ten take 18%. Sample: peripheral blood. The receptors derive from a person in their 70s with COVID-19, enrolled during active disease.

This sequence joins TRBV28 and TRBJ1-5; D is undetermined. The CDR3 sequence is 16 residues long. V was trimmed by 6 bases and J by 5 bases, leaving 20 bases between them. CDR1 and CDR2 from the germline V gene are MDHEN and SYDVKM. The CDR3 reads CASRSLRAGGDQPQHF. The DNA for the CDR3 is TGTGCCAGCAGGTCACTGAGGGCAGGTGGGGATCAGCCCCAGCATTTT.

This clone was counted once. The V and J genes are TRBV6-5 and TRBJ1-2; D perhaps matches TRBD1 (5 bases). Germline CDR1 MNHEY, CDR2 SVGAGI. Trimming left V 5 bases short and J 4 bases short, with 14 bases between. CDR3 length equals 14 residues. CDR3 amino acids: CASSRAGLGYGYTF. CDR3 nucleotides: TGTGCCAGCAGTAGGGCGGGGCTCGGCTATGGCTACACCTTC.

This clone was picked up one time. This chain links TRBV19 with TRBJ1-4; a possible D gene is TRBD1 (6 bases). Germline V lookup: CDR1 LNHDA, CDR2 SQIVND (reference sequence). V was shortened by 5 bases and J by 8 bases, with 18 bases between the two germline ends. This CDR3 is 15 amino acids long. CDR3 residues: CASSPVLGAPEKLFF. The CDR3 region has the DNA TGTGCCAGTAGTCCCGTCTTGGGGGCCCCCGAAAAACTGTTTTTT.

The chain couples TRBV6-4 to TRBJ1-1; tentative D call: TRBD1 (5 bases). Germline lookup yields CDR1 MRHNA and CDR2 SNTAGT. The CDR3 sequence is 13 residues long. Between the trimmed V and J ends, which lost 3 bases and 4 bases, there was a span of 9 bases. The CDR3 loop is CASSEQGGTEAFF. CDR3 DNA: TGTGCCAGCAGTGAGCAGGGCGGCACTGAAGCTTTCTTT.

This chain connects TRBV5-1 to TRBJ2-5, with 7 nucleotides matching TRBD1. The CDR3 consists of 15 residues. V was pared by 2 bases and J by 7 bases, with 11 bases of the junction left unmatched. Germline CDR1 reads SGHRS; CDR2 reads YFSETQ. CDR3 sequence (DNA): TGCGCCAGCAGCTTAACAGGGGTCTCAACAAGGACCCAGTACTTC. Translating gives CASSLTGVSTRTQYF.

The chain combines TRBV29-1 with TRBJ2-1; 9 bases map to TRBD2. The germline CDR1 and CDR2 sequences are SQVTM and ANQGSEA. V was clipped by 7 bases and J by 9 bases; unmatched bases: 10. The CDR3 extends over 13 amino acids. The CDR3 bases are TGCAGCGCACCAGGACTAGCGAATAGTGAGCAGTTCTTC. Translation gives CSAPGLANSEQFF.

CDR3 in amino acids: CASSESGAGGGISEKLFF. CDR3 nucleotide sequence: TGTGCCAGCAGTGAATCCGGGGCAGGGGGAGGTATATCTGAAAAACTGTTTTTT. The genes are TRBV2 and TRBJ1-4, with 7 positions matching TRBD1. Germline-derived CDR1 and CDR2 are SNHLY and FYNNEI. J gave up 7 bases and V 2 bases, and 16 bases lay outside the gene matches. The CDR3 is made up of 18 amino acids.

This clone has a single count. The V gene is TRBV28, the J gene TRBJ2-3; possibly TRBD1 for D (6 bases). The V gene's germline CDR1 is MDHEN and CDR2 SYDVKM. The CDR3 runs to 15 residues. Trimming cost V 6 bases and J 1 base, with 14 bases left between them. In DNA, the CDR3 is TGTGCCAGCAGAGGGACACCCTGGGGCACAGATACGCAGTATTTT. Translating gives CASRGTPWGTDTQYF.

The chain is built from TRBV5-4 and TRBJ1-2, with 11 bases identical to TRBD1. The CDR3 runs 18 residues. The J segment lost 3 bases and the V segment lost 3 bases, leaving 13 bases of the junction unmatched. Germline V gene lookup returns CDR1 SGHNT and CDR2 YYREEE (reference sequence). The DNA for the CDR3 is TGTGCCAGCAGCTCCGGTTGGGTTCCGGGACAGGGGGACTATGGCTACACCTTC. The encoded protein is CASSSGWVPGQGDYGYTF. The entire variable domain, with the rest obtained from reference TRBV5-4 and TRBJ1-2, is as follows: ETGVTQSPTHLIKTRGQQVTLRCSSQSGHNTVSWYQQALGQGPQFIFQYYREEENGRGNFPPRFSGLQFPNYSSELNVNALELDDSALYLCASSSGWVPGQGDYGYTFGSGTRLTVV.

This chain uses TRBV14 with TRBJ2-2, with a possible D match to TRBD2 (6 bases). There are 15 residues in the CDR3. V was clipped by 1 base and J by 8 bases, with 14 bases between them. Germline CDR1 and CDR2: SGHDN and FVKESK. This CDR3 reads CASSQGSRGTGELFF. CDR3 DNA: TGTGCCAGCAGCCAAGGTTCGCGGGGCACAGGGGAGCTGTTTTTT. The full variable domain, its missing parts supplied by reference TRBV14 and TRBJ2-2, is EAGVTQFPSHSVIEKGQTVTLRCDPISGHDNLYWYRRVMGKEIKFLLHFVKESKQDESGMPNNRFLAERTGGTYSTLKVQPAELEDSGVYFCASSQGSRGTGELFFGEGSRLTVL.

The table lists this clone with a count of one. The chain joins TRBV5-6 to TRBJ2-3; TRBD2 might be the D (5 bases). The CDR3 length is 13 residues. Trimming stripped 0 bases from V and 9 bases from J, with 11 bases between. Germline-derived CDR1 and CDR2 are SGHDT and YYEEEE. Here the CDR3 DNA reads TGTGCCAGCAGCTTGGTTGTGGGCGGGACGCAGTATTTT. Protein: CASSLVVGGTQYF.

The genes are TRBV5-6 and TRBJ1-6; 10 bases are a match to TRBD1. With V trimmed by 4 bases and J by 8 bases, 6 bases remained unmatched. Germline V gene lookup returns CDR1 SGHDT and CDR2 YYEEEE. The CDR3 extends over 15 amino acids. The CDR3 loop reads CASSGDRGHDSPLHF. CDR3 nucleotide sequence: TGTGCCAGCAGCGGGGACAGGGGACACGATTCACCCCTCCACTTT.

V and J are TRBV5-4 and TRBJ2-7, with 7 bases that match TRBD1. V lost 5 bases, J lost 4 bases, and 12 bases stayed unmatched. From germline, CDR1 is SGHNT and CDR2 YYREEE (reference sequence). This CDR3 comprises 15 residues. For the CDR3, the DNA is TGTGCCAGCAGTTCTCCGACAGGGAGAAAGTACGAGCAGTACTTC. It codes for CASSSPTGRKYEQYF.

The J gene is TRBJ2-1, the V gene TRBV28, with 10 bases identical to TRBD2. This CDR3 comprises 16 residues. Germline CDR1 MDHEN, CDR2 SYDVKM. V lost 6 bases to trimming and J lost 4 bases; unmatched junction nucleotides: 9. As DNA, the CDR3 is TGTGCCAGCAGGGGGATAGCGGGAGGAGGGTACAATGAGCAGTTCTTC. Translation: CASRGIAGGGYNEQFF.

The CDR3 loop reads CASSYLGETDTQYF. The CDR3 DNA is TGTGCCAGCAGTTATCTAGGGGAAACAGATACGCAGTATTTT. The J gene is TRBJ2-3, the V gene TRBV28; TRBD1 might be the D (5 bases). Germline CDR1 is MDHEN and CDR2 is SYDVKM. V shed 4 bases and J shed 3 bases, with 11 bases lying between them. The CDR3 runs 14 residues.

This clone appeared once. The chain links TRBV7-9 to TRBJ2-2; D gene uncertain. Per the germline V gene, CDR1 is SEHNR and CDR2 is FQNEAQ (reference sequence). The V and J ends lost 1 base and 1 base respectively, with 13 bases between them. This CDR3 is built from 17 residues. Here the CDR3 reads CASSLGRSPRNTGELFF. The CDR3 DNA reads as TGTGCCAGCAGCTTAGGTCGATCACCGAGGAACACCGGGGAGCTGTTTTTT.

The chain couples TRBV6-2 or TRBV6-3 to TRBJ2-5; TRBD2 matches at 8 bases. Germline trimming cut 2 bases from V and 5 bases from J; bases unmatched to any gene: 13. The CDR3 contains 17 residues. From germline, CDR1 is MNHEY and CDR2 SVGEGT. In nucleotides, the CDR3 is TGTGCCAGCAGTTACGGGGTTGGCGGGGGGCCTAGCGAGACCCAGTACTTC. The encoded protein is CASSYGVGGGPSETQYF.

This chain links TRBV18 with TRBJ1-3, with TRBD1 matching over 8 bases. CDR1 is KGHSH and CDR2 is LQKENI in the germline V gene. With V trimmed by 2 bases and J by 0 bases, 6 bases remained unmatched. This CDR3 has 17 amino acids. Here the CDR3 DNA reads TGTGCCAGCTCACCAAGTTGGACAGGGAACTCTGGAAACACCATATATTTT. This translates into CASSPSWTGNSGNTIYF.

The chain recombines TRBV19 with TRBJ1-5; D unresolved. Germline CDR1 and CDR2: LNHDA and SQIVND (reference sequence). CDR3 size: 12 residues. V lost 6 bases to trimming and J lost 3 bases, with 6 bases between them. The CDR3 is CASREHNQPQHF. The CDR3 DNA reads TGTGCCAGTAGAGAACACAATCAGCCCCAGCATTTT.

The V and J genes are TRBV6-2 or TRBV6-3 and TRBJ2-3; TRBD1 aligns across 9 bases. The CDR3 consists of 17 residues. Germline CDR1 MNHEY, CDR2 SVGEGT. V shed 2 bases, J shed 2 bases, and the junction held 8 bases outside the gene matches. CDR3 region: CASSYRQGDVYTDTQYF. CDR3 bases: TGTGCCAGCAGTTACAGACAGGGGGATGTTTACACAGATACGCAGTATTTT.

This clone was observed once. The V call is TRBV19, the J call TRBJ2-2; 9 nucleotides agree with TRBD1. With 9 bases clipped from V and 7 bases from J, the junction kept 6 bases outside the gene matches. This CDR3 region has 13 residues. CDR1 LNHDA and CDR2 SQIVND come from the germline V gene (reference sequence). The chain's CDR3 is CASRGQGFGELFF. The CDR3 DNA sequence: TGTGCCAGCCGTGGACAGGGGTTCGGGGAGCTGTTTTTT.

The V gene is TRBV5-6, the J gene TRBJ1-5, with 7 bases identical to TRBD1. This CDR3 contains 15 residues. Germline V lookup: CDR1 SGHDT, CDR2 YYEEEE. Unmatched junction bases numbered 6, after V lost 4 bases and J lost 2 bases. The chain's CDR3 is CASSPNGQGNQPQHF. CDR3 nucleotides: TGTGCCAGCAGCCCGAACGGACAGGGCAATCAGCCCCAGCATTTT.

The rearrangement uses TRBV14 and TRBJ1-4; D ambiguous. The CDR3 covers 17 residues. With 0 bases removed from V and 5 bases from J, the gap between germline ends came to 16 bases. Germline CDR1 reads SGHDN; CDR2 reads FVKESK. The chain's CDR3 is CASSQDKRSSLNEKLFF. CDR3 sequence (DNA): TGTGCCAGCAGCCAAGATAAACGGAGCAGCCTGAATGAAAAACTGTTTTTT.

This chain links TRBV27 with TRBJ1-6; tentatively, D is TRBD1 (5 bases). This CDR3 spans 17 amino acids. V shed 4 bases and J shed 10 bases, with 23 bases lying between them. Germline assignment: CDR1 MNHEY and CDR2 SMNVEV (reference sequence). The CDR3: CASSSSGTSGERSPLHF. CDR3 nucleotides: TGTGCCAGCAGTTCCTCCGGGACGTCGGGGGAGAGGTCACCCCTCCACTTT.

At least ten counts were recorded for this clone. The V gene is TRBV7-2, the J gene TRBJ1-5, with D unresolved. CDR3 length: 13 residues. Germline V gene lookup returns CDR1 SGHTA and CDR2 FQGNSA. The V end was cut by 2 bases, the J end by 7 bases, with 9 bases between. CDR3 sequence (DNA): TGTGCCAGCAGCTTATACAGCACGCAGCCCCAGCATTTT. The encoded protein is CASSLYSTQPQHF.